This T cell receptor beta chain was documented in a study of blood T cell repertoires in COVID-19 (dated by TCRdb to the early 2020s). About the investigation overall: Samples from collaborators originated in the United States, Italy and Spain and spanned both the acute and convalescent phases of COVID-19. The prospective study material was composed of cDNA or gDNA derived from T cells, B-cell-depleted T cells, or PBMCs. Samples came from the ongoing ImmuneRACE study (first 160 participants) plus 1,254 subjects from 6 global collaborators. A de-identified subject ID, COVID-19 status, age in years and sex were almost always included in the sample metadata. A freely available public database, intended as a resource for researchers studying the immune response to SARS-CoV-2, is where the repertoires were released. Where available, HLA class I and class II types were obtained from metadata supplied by the sample provider rather than from assay-based typing. Deeply sampled blood TCRbeta repertoires from subjects exposed to, actively infected with, or recovered from COVID-19 were included in the dataset. Findings and caveats that apply to the study as a whole: The amount of clinical and demographic metadata varied by source and participant and was provided uncurated.

The CDR3 runs 17 amino acids, cysteine and phenylalanine included. Only CDR3 DNA remains: 51 bases, in frame from the first base. Between the V and J ends, shortened by 1 base and 1 base respectively, the junction contains 16 bases. CDR1 and CDR2 are drawn from the germline V gene (reference sequence): SEHNR, FQNEAQ. TCRbeta CDR3 regions were amplified from genomic DNA by means of the immunoSEQ Assay, a bias-controlled multiplex PCR. The authors processed their data as follows. Within the assay, amplification of reference gene primers was used to estimate how many nucleated cells each sample contained. To quantify the absolute abundance of each unique TCRbeta CDR3 rearrangement, sequence reads were collapsed and filtered. For each sample, productive Simpson clonality was calculated by taking the square root of Simpson's diversity index across productive rearrangements. TCRdb stores this immuneACCESS table with in-frame sequences only. Part of the clones is absent; in the studies checked, under half of the shortfall reflects unresolved V genes, and no reason is known for the rest. V and J calls and clone size are copied from that table; D and trimming were computed from the DNA. The sample data list about 150,000 clones, and approximately 80% of these were observed just once. The ten largest clones represent 12% of the sample.

As concerns this clone: What this receptor recognizes is not known. No base-level quality is on record; no much larger clone is a single base apart.

One collaborating source in Seattle enrolled patients during active infection and followed them longitudinally through the course of disease. Each collaborating institution followed its own protocols to collect whole blood in K2EDTA tubes. For TCRbeta analysis, collaborators shipped samples in one of three forms: frozen whole blood, isolated PBMCs, or DNA extracted from either of those sample types. Rearrangement joined TRBV7-9 to TRBJ1-2; no confident D gene assignment can be made. Sequencing used peripheral blood. The clonotype originates from an older woman with COVID-19, enrolled during active disease. This receptor has the CDR3 CASSLGTSTKLNYGYTF. The DNA sequence follows: TGTGCCAGCAGCTTAGGAACGTCCACGAAACTTAACTATGGCTACACCTTC. The full variable domain, completed from the reference TRBV7-9 and TRBJ1-2 proteins outside the CDR3, reads DTGVSQNPRHKITKRGQNVTFRCDPISEHNRLYWYRQTLGQGPEFLTYFQNEAQLEKSRLLSDRFSAERPKGSFSTLEIQRTEQGDSAMYLCASSLGTSTKLNYGYTFGSGTRLTVV.